These T cell receptor beta chains were read from a single sample in a study of cytomegalovirus exposure and HLA in healthy donors. TCRdb's table, derived via immunoSEQ multiplex PCR, lists solely in-frame clones and lacks some. Of fewer than 140,000 clones listed, 70% to 85% are singletons. Sample: PBMCs. All receptors derive from a boy between 10 and 17 years old in good health and CMV-seronegative. Each CDR3 is given with its conserved first and last residue. Fields, in order: J gene, V gene, D gene, clone size, CDR3 DNA, CDR3 protein. D genes are given only for firm matches. Clone sizes are given selectively: once, few, many, or a class where the clone is expanded.

>TRBJ1-3|TRBV2|NA|few
TGTGCCAGCACAGGCTCCTCTGGAAACACCATATATTTT
CASTGSSGNTIYF
>TRBJ2-3|TRBV30|NA|NA
TGTGCCTGGAGCGCACCGGGAGTGGGCACAGATACGCAGTATTTT
CAWSAPGVGTDTQYF
>TRBJ2-1|TRBV14|NA|NA
TGTGCCAGCAGCCCACAGGGAAGATTTGGGAATGAGCAGTTCTTC
CASSPQGRFGNEQFF
>TRBJ2-2|TRBV7-3|TRBD1|NA
TGTGCCAGCAGCCCAAATTTGCAGGGGGCCGGGGAGCTGTTTTTT
CASSPNLQGAGELFF
>TRBJ1-5|TRBV6-1|NA|NA
TGTGCCAGCAGTGCGTACAGGACCTGGGATAGCAATCAGCCCCAGCATTTT
CASSAYRTWDSNQPQHF
>TRBJ2-2|TRBV2|NA|NA
TGTGCCAGCAGTAACACGAACACCGGGGAGCTGTTTTTT
CASSNTNTGELFF
>TRBJ2-3|TRBV6-1|TRBD2|NA
TGTGCCAGCAGTGAAGCCAGGACTAGCGGGAGAGGCACAGATACGCAGTATTTT
CASSEARTSGRGTDTQYF
>TRBJ2-7|TRBV5-1|TRBD1|few
TGCGCCAGCAGCACCGGGACAGGTGGATTTTACGAGCAGTACTTC
CASSTGTGGFYEQYF
>TRBJ2-5|TRBV5-1|TRBD2|NA
TGCGCCAGCAGCTCCATACTAGCGGGGGACCCCCAGTACTTC
CASSSILAGDPQYF
>TRBJ2-7|TRBV10-3|TRBD1|few
TGTGCCATCACCCCGACAGGGATGGGCGGTGCTAAATACGAGCAGTACTTC
CAITPTGMGGAKYEQYF
>TRBJ2-7|TRBV15|NA|NA
TGTGCCACCAAGACTGCGAGTTCTTTCGTGCAGTACTTC
CATKTASSFVQYF
>TRBJ2-1|TRBV10-3|NA|NA
TGTGCCATCAGTGACATTGTGCGGGGAGGCCTGGACAATGAGCAGTTCTTC
CAISDIVRGGLDNEQFF
>TRBJ2-7|TRBV5-4|TRBD1|once
TGTGCCAGCAGCATGGGACAGTTAACCTACGAGCAGTACTTC
CASSMGQLTYEQYF
>TRBJ1-5|TRBV6-1|NA|NA
TGTGCCAGCAGTGTGGGAGGGAATCAGCCCCAGCATTTT
CASSVGGNQPQHF
>TRBJ1-5|TRBV2|NA|NA
TGTGCCAGCACCACACAGATTAGCAATCAGCCCCAGCATTTT
CASTTQISNQPQHF
>TRBJ2-7|TRBV5-4|NA|NA
TGTGCCAGCAGGAGGAACCAGGGTCCCTACGAGCAGTACTTC
CASRRNQGPYEQYF
>TRBJ2-7|TRBV9|NA|NA
TGTGCCAGCAGCGCGGCGGACGGCACTAGTTACGAGCAGTACTTC
CASSAADGTSYEQYF
>TRBJ2-5|TRBV7-9|TRBD2|NA
TGTGCCAGCAGCACATTTGGGACTAGCGGGGGGGAGACCCAGTACTTC
CASSTFGTSGGETQYF
>TRBJ1-2|TRBV2|NA|once
TGTGCCAGCAGTGATTCGCCAGGGGCCTATGGCTACACCTTC
CASSDSPGAYGYTF
>TRBJ2-7|TRBV5-6|TRBD1|NA
TGTGCCAGCAGCACGGGACAGTCATACGAGCAGTACTTC
CASSTGQSYEQYF
>TRBJ2-5|TRBV30|TRBD2|once
TGTGCCTGGAGTGTACCAGCGGGAGGGTGGGAGACCCAGTACTTC
CAWSVPAGGWETQYF
>TRBJ1-2|TRBV6-6|TRBD1|NA
TGTGCCAGCAGTTACGCACAGGGGGCGGGGGGCTACACCTTC
CASSYAQGAGGYTF
>TRBJ1-1|TRBV27|TRBD1|NA
TGTGCCAGCAGTTTATCGACAGACAGGGGGAGCACTGAAGCTTTCTTT
CASSLSTDRGSTEAFF
>TRBJ2-7|TRBV10-3|TRBD1|NA
TGTGCCATCAGTGATTCACAGGGGGATCTTGGGGAGCAGTACTTC
CAISDSQGDLGEQYF
>TRBJ1-2|TRBV5-1|NA|NA
TGCGCCAGCAGCTTGGAGTCAGTCTATGGCTACACCTTC
CASSLESVYGYTF
>TRBJ2-5|TRBV7-9|TRBD1|NA
TGTGCCAGCAGCCTACTTACCCTGGACAGGGTCCAAGAGACCCAGTACTTC
CASSLLTLDRVQETQYF
>TRBJ2-7|TRBV30|NA|few
TGTGCCTGGAGTGTACAGGCTAGCTCCTACGAGCAGTACTTC
CAWSVQASSYEQYF
>TRBJ2-7|TRBV14|NA|NA
TGTGCCAGCAGCCAAGATGCGTTAGCAGCGGTGTACTTC
CASSQDALAAVYF
>TRBJ2-3|TRBV12-5|TRBD1|NA
TGTGCTAGTGGCTCGTGTCAAGGGACAGGGGAAACAGATACGCAGTATTTT
CASGSCQGTGETDTQYF
>TRBJ1-2|TRBV30|TRBD1|NA
TGTGCCTGGGACAGGGGGAACTATGGCTACTCCTTC
CAWDRGNYGYSF
>TRBJ2-2|TRBV6-1|TRBD2|NA
TGTGCCAGCGGTAGCGGGAGCAGGACCGGGGAGCTGTTTTTT
CASGSGSRTGELFF
>TRBJ1-5|TRBV19|NA|NA
TGTGCCAGTAGTGGAGACAGTTATCAGCCCCAGCATTTT
CASSGDSYQPQHF
>TRBJ2-7|TRBV13|TRBD2|once
TGTGCCAGCAGCTTTTACCCTAGCGGGAAAACCTACGAGCAGTACTTC
CASSFYPSGKTYEQYF
>TRBJ2-7|TRBV6-1|NA|once
TGTGCCAGCAGTGAATTTCCGGACGAGCAGTACTTC
CASSEFPDEQYF
>TRBJ2-7|TRBV29-1|TRBD1|NA
TGCAGCGCGGGACAGGGCTCCTACGAGCAGTACTTC
CSAGQGSYEQYF
>TRBJ2-1|TRBV12-5|NA|NA
TGTGCTAGTGGTTTGGCCCAGCACCGACCCGACACCTCCTACAATGAGCAGTTCTTC
CASGLAQHRPDTSYNEQFF
>TRBJ2-3|TRBV27|TRBD1|NA
TGTGCCAGCAGTAAGACAGGGCCAGATACGCAGTATTTT
CASSKTGPDTQYF
>TRBJ1-2|TRBV27|TRBD1|once
TGTGCCAGCAGTACTACGACAGGGGGCGGGTACACCTTC
CASSTTTGGGYTF
>TRBJ2-5|TRBV7-9|NA|NA
TGTGCCAGCAGCCTAGGACAGCAAGAGACCCAGTACTTC
CASSLGQQETQYF
>TRBJ1-6|TRBV19|TRBD1|few
TGTGCCAGTAGTAGCGACAGGGTGGGAAATTCACCCCTCCACTTT
CASSSDRVGNSPLHF
>TRBJ2-1|TRBV6-5|TRBD2|NA
TGTGCCAGCAGTTCTAGCGGGGGCTCCTACAATGAGCAGTTCTTC
CASSSSGGSYNEQFF
>TRBJ1-2|TRBV28|NA|NA
TGTGCCAGCAGTAAGAGGCAGAACTATGGCTACACCTTC
CASSKRQNYGYTF
>TRBJ2-1|TRBV11-2|NA|NA
TGTGCCAGCAGCTTCCGGAGGGGCGATGAGCAGTTCTTC
CASSFRRGDEQFF
>TRBJ2-7|TRBV5-4|TRBD2|NA
TGTGCCAGCAGCTTGGGACTAGCGGGGTCCTACGAGCAGTACTTC
CASSLGLAGSYEQYF
>TRBJ1-2|TRBV6-5|NA|few
TGTGCCAGCAGTCGGGGGAATCATAATGGCTACACCTTC
CASSRGNHNGYTF
>TRBJ2-7|TRBV11-2|NA|NA
TGTGCCAGCAGCTTGGGACTTACACCATCCTACGAGCAGTACTTC
CASSLGLTPSYEQYF
>TRBJ2-7|TRBV6-5|TRBD2|few
TGTGCCAGCAGTTATACCCTAGCGGGCCCCTACGAGCAGTACTTC
CASSYTLAGPYEQYF
>TRBJ1-1|TRBV9|TRBD1|NA
TGTGCCAGCAGCGTAGGACAGGGGACAACTGAAGCTTTCTTT
CASSVGQGTTEAFF
>TRBJ1-4|TRBV4-1|NA|NA
TGCGCCAGCAGCCAAGGTGTTTCAAAAAACAGGGATCGACTGTTTTTT
CASSQGVSKNRDRLFF
>TRBJ1-3|TRBV9|TRBD1|NA
TGTGCCAGCAGCGTACGTGGAGGGACAGGGGTCTTCTCTGGAAACACCATATATTTT
CASSVRGGTGVFSGNTIYF
>TRBJ1-1|TRBV5-1|NA|once
TGCGCCAGCAGCCCGAGATTGGGCAACACTGAAGCTTTCTTT
CASSPRLGNTEAFF